This is a list of T cell receptor beta chains from one sample in a study of beta chain features in type 1 diabetes. Repertoires were generated with immunoSEQ multiplex PCR, while TCRdb's copy carries only in-frame clones and drops some. The sample consists of approximately 260,000 clones, around 21% of them appearing once. Sample: naive CD4+ T cells from blood. Receptors were obtained from a woman between 40 and 50 years old with type 1 diabetes. Each CDR3 is given with its conserved first and last residue. The order of the fields is clone size, D gene, J gene, V gene, CDR3 protein, CDR3 DNA. D genes are given only for firm matches. Expanded clones get a size class; other rows say once, few or many, or leave the size out.

few,NA,TRBJ2-7,TRBV5-4,CASSKSASYEQYF,TGTGCCAGCAGCAAGAGCGCATCCTACGAGCAGTACTTC
NA,NA,TRBJ1-1,TRBV13,CASRPLQDPNTEAFF,TGTGCCAGCAGACCCCTACAGGACCCGAACACTGAAGCTTTCTTT
few,TRBD1,TRBJ2-2,TRBV4-3,CASSLHPITPGQYSGELFF,TGCGCCAGCAGCCTTCATCCCATTACACCGGGACAGTACTCCGGGGAGCTGTTTTTT
few,TRBD1,TRBJ1-1,TRBV25-1,CASSAGTGYTEAFF,TGTGCCAGCAGTGCCGGGACAGGGTACACTGAAGCTTTCTTT
few,TRBD1,TRBJ1-1,TRBV4-1,CASSQDPRQGVGPFF,TGCGCCAGCAGCCAAGACCCACGACAGGGGGTTGGACCTTTCTTT
NA,TRBD1,TRBJ2-2,TRBV9,CASSRDRVDTGELFF,TGTGCCAGCAGCCGGGACAGGGTCGACACCGGGGAGCTGTTTTTT
few,TRBD1,TRBJ2-7,TRBV15,CATSREGMTGAYEQYF,TGTGCCACCAGCAGAGAGGGGATGACAGGGGCCTACGAGCAGTACTTC
few,TRBD1,TRBJ1-5,TRBV7-9,CASSHGQGRNQPQHF,TGTGCCAGCAGCCACGGACAGGGTCGCAATCAGCCCCAGCATTTT
NA,NA,TRBJ2-1,TRBV14,CASSIYRLSSYNEQFF,TGTGCCAGCAGCATCTACAGGTTGAGCTCCTACAATGAGCAGTTCTTC
few,TRBD2,TRBJ2-2,TRBV4-3,CASRLADGTGELFF,TGCGCCAGCAGACTAGCGGACGGCACCGGGGAGCTGTTTTTT
few,NA,TRBJ2-2,TRBV30,CAWSVRKAAGTGELFF,TGTGCCTGGAGTGTACGGAAGGCGGCTGGGACCGGGGAGCTGTTTTTT
NA,NA,TRBJ2-5,TRBV25-1,CASSESGETQYF,TGTGCCAGCAGTGAATCAGGGGAGACCCAGTACTTC
NA,NA,TRBJ2-7,TRBV5-1,CASSPGYTSYEQYF,TGCGCCAGCAGCCCGGGTTATACTTCCTACGAGCAGTACTTC
few,TRBD1,TRBJ1-1,TRBV5-6,CASSTQTGFGTEAFF,TGTGCCAGCAGCACGCAGACAGGGTTTGGCACTGAAGCTTTCTTT
NA,NA,TRBJ1-1,TRBV18,CASSPMRTGLTEAFF,TGTGCCAGCTCACCAATGCGAACAGGACTAACTGAAGCTTTCTTT
NA,TRBD1,TRBJ1-5,TRBV29-1,CSAVDRDSNQPQHF,TGCAGCGCAGTGGACAGGGATAGCAATCAGCCCCAGCATTTT
NA,NA,TRBJ1-1,TRBV5-1,CASTSTGGDFTEAFF,TGCGCCAGCACTTCAACAGGCGGGGATTTCACTGAAGCTTTCTTT
NA,TRBD1,TRBJ2-6,TRBV18,CASSRDRGPSGANVLTF,TGTGCCAGCTCACGGGACAGGGGGCCCTCTGGGGCCAACGTCCTGACTTTC
NA,TRBD1,TRBJ1-5,TRBV7-2,CASSLVPGQGTSQPQHF,TGTGCCAGCAGCTTAGTTCCCGGACAGGGTACGTCTCAGCCCCAGCATTTT
few,TRBD2,TRBJ2-1,TRBV18,CASSLFLTSGPTYNEQFF,TGTGCCAGCTCACTGTTCCTGACTAGCGGGCCCACCTACAATGAGCAGTTCTTC
NA,TRBD2,TRBJ2-5,TRBV18,CASSGTSGRQETQYF,TGTGCCAGCTCTGGGACTAGCGGGAGGCAAGAGACCCAGTACTTC
NA,TRBD1,TRBJ1-2,TRBV29-1,CSVAGRETGGSYGYTF,TGCAGCGTTGCCGGAAGGGAGACAGGGGGCTCCTATGGCTACACCTTC
NA,TRBD1,TRBJ1-2,TRBV29-1,CSVQKQGSGGYTF,TGCAGCGTTCAAAAACAGGGGAGTGGTGGCTACACCTTC
few,TRBD1,TRBJ1-1,TRBV2,CASSGGQGGTEAFF,TGTGCCAGCAGTGGGGGACAGGGAGGGACTGAAGCTTTCTTT
NA,TRBD1,TRBJ2-7,TRBV15,CATSRETGGLYEQYF,TGTGCCACCAGCAGAGAGACAGGGGGGCTCTACGAGCAGTACTTC
few,TRBD1,TRBJ2-1,TRBV5-4,CASSPGTGSYNEQFF,TGTGCCAGCAGCCCCGGGACAGGGTCCTACAATGAGCAGTTCTTC
NA,NA,TRBJ2-1,TRBV29-1,CSVGGARWDKGYNEQFF,TGCAGCGTTGGGGGCGCACGCTGGGACAAGGGATACAATGAGCAGTTCTTC
NA,TRBD2,TRBJ2-3,TRBV9,CASSGTSGGTDTQYF,TGTGCCAGCAGCGGTACTAGCGGGGGCACAGATACGCAGTATTTT
NA,NA,TRBJ1-2,TRBV28,CASSSSTRIGGANYGYTF,TGTGCCAGCAGTTCGTCGACCCGGATCGGGGGTGCAAACTATGGCTACACCTTC
NA,TRBD1,TRBJ1-6,TRBV4-3,CASSWGTGESPLHF,TGCGCCAGCAGCTGGGGGACAGGGGAATCACCCCTCCACTTT
NA,NA,TRBJ1-1,TRBV14,CASSQVLEGEAFF,TGTGCCAGCAGCCAGGTCCTGGAGGGGGAAGCTTTCTTT
few,NA,TRBJ1-6,TRBV2,CASRVPDSPLHF,TGTGCCAGCAGGGTGCCGGATTCACCCCTCCACTTT
NA,NA,TRBJ2-5,TRBV4-3,CASSQDLVSVQETQYF,TGCGCCAGCAGCCAAGATTTGGTTAGCGTCCAAGAGACCCAGTACTTC
NA,TRBD1,TRBJ1-2,TRBV29-1,CSVLRDRDGYTF,TGCAGCGTTCTCCGGGACAGGGACGGCTACACCTTC
NA,NA,TRBJ2-1,TRBV9,CASSAVLAGYNEQFF,TGTGCCAGCAGCGCCGTACTAGCAGGATACAATGAGCAGTTCTTC
few,NA,TRBJ2-5,TRBV28,CASSLTGQNQETQYF,TGTGCCAGCAGTTTAACCGGACAGAACCAAGAGACCCAGTACTTC
few,NA,TRBJ2-5,TRBV4-2,CASSQDLGGETQYF,TGTGCCAGCAGCCAAGATCTGGGGGGAGAGACCCAGTACTTC
once,NA,TRBJ2-5,TRBV19,CASSATGGGTQYF,TGTGCCAGTAGCGCGACAGGTGGCGGGACCCAGTACTTC
NA,NA,TRBJ1-5,TRBV6-6,CASSRQGGRQPQHF,TGTGCCAGCAGCCGTCAGGGAGGCCGGCAGCCCCAGCATTTT
few,NA,TRBJ2-1,TRBV6-6,CASSTRDRGANEQFF,TGTGCCAGCAGTACCCGGGACCGGGGGGCCAATGAGCAGTTCTTC
NA,NA,TRBJ1-1,TRBV5-1,CASSKTGQRTEAFF,TGCGCCAGCAGCAAAACAGGGCAGCGCACTGAAGCTTTCTTT
few,NA,TRBJ1-2,TRBV7-9,CASSLATGNYGYTF,TGTGCCAGCAGCTTAGCAACAGGGAACTATGGCTACACCTTC
few,NA,TRBJ2-1,TRBV9,CASSARVGRQFF,TGTGCCAGCAGCGCAAGGGTGGGGAGGCAGTTCTTC
NA,NA,TRBJ2-2,TRBV30,CAWSTQGAGELFF,TGTGCCTGGAGCACACAGGGCGCCGGGGAGCTGTTTTTT
NA,TRBD1,TRBJ1-4,TRBV7-2,CASSRPGQLGEKLFF,TGTGCCAGCAGCCGACCGGGACAGCTAGGTGAAAAACTGTTTTTT